The rows below give T cell receptor beta chains drawn from one sample of a study of T cells in localized non-small cell lung cancer. Using immunoSEQ multiplex PCR, the repertoire was profiled, and TCRdb retains in-frame clones only, with some absent. Counted here are fewer than 25,000 clones, 86% occurring once; the ten biggest clones make up over 0.95%. Here the sequenced sample was peripheral blood, taken before any cancer treatment. The receptor source for this set is a woman aged 40-69 years with stage I lung adenocarcinoma. CDR3s include the opening cysteine and the closing phenylalanine or tryptophan. D genes are given only for firm matches. The listing skips clone size in some rows; elsewhere it reads once, few, many or a size class.

abundance: -; d_gene: -; len: 13; v_gene: TRBV7-3; j_gene: TRBJ1-2; CDR3nt: TGTGCCAGCAGCTTAGACAGGAGCTATGGCTACACCTTC; CDR3aa: CASSLDRSYGYTF
abundance: few; d_gene: TRBD1; len: 12; v_gene: TRBV19; j_gene: TRBJ1-2; CDR3nt: TGTGCCAGTACTACAGGGGGCCATGGCTACACCTTC; CDR3aa: CASTTGGHGYTF
abundance: once; d_gene: -; len: 12; v_gene: TRBV5-1; j_gene: TRBJ1-2; CDR3nt: TGCGCCAGCAGCTTACCAGGAGGTGGCTACACCTTC; CDR3aa: CASSLPGGGYTF
abundance: -; d_gene: TRBD1; len: 15; v_gene: TRBV10-3; j_gene: TRBJ1-6; CDR3nt: TGTGCCATCAGTGGTAAAGGGGGCCCCAATTCACCCCTCCACTTT; CDR3aa: CAISGKGGPNSPLHF
abundance: -; d_gene: TRBD1; len: 17; v_gene: TRBV28; j_gene: TRBJ2-5; CDR3nt: TGTGCCAGCAGTTTAGGGGGACAGGGGAGAGTGCAAGAGACCCAGTACTTC; CDR3aa: CASSLGGQGRVQETQYF
abundance: -; d_gene: TRBD2; len: 16; v_gene: TRBV11-2; j_gene: TRBJ2-7; CDR3nt: TGTGCCAGCAGCCTATTCAGGACTAGCGGGGGGGAGGAGCAGTACTTC; CDR3aa: CASSLFRTSGGEEQYF
abundance: -; d_gene: -; len: 15; v_gene: TRBV29-1; j_gene: TRBJ1-1; CDR3nt: TGCAGCGTTGAAGAACGTGGGCTGTTGAACACTGAAGCTTTCTTT; CDR3aa: CSVEERGLLNTEAFF
abundance: -; d_gene: -; len: 16; v_gene: TRBV9; j_gene: TRBJ2-3; CDR3nt: TGTGCCAGCAGCGTACGTGGGGGGGCTAGCACAGATACGCAGTATTTT; CDR3aa: CASSVRGGASTDTQYF
abundance: -; d_gene: -; len: 16; v_gene: TRBV11-2; j_gene: TRBJ2-5; CDR3nt: TGTGCCAGCAGCCCCTCGATTAGCCAGATCCAAGAGACCCAGTACTTC; CDR3aa: CASSPSISQIQETQYF
abundance: -; d_gene: TRBD2; len: 13; v_gene: TRBV7-8; j_gene: TRBJ2-5; CDR3nt: TGTGCCAGCACCCCGACTAGCGGCGAGACCCAGTACTTC; CDR3aa: CASTPTSGETQYF
abundance: -; d_gene: TRBD1; len: 14; v_gene: TRBV7-2; j_gene: TRBJ2-7; CDR3nt: TGTGCCAGCAGCACAGGGACAGTCGTGGACGAGCAGTACTTC; CDR3aa: CASSTGTVVDEQYF
abundance: -; d_gene: -; len: 15; v_gene: TRBV11-2; j_gene: TRBJ2-7; CDR3nt: TGTGCCAGCAGCCGCTTGGTCGGATACTCCTACGAGCAGTACTTC; CDR3aa: CASSRLVGYSYEQYF
abundance: -; d_gene: -; len: 13; v_gene: TRBV5-1; j_gene: TRBJ1-2; CDR3nt: TGCGCCAGCAGCCCGGACGGGGAGCCTGGCTACACCTTC; CDR3aa: CASSPDGEPGYTF
abundance: once; d_gene: TRBD2; len: 18; v_gene: TRBV18; j_gene: TRBJ2-1; CDR3nt: TGTGCCAGCTCACCACCGATTTATCGACTAGCGGGGAACAATGAGCAGTTCTTC; CDR3aa: CASSPPIYRLAGNNEQFF
abundance: -; d_gene: -; len: 15; v_gene: TRBV6-1; j_gene: TRBJ2-1; CDR3nt: TGTGCCAGCAGTGTTGGGGTCGGTCCACACAATGAGCAGTTCTTC; CDR3aa: CASSVGVGPHNEQFF
abundance: -; d_gene: TRBD2; len: 18; v_gene: TRBV4-3; j_gene: TRBJ2-1; CDR3nt: TGCGCCAGCAGCTACCTGACTAGCGGGGGGGCAGTGATCAATGAGCAGTTCTTC; CDR3aa: CASSYLTSGGAVINEQFF